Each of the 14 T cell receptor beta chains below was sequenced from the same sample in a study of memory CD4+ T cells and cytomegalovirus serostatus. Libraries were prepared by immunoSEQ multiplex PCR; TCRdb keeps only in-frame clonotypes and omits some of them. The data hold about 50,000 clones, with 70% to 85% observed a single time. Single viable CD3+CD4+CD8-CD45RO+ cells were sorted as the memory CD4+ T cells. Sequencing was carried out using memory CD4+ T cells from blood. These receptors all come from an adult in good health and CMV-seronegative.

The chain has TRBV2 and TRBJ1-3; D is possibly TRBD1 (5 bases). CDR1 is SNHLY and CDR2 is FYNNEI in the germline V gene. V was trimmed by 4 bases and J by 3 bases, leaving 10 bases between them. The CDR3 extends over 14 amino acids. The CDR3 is CASSVEGVGNTIYF. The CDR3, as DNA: TGTGCCAGCAGTGTTGAAGGGGTTGGAAACACCATATATTTT.

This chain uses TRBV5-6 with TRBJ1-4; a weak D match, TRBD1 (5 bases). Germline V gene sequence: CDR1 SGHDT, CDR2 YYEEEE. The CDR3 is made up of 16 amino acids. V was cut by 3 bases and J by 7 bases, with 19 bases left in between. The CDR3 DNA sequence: TGTGCCAGCAGCTCCCTCAGAAGGGACGAAGGTGAAAAACTGTTTTTT. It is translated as CASSSLRRDEGEKLFF.

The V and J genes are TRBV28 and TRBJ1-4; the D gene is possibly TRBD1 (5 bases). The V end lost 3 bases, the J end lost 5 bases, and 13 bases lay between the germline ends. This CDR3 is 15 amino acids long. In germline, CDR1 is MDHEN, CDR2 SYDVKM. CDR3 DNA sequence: TGTGCCAGCAGTTTGGGGGGACCCTTGAATGAAAAACTGTTTTTT. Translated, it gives CASSLGGPLNEKLFF.

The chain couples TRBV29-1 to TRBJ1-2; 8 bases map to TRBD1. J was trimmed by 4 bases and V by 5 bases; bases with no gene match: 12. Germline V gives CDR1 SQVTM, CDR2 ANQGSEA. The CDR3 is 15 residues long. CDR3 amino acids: CSVKGGWTGFYGYTF. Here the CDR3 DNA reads TGCAGCGTTAAAGGAGGGTGGACAGGGTTCTATGGCTACACCTTC. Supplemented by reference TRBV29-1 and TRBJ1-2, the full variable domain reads SAVISQKPSRDICQRGTSLTIQCQVDSQVTMMFWYRQQPGQSLTLIATANQGSEATYESGFVIDKFPISRPNLTFSTLTVSNMSPEDSSIYLCSVKGGWTGFYGYTFGSGTRLTVV.

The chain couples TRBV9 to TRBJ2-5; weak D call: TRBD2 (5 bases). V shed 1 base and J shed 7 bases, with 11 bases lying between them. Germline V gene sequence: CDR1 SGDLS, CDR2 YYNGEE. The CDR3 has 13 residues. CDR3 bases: TGTGCCAGCAGCGTAATTAGCCGGGGGACCCAGTACTTC. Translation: CASSVISRGTQYF.

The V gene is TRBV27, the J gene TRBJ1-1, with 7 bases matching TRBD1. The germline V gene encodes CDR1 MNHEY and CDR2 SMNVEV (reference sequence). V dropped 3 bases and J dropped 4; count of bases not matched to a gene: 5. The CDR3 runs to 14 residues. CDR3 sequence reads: CASSFRGISTEAFF. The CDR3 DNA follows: TGTGCCAGCAGTTTCAGGGGGATAAGCACTGAAGCTTTCTTT.

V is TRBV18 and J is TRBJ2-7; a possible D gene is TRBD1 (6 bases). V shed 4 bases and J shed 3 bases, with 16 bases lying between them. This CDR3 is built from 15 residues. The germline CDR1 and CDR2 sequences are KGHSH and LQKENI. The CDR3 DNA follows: TGTGCCAGCTCACGCTCGACAGGCGAACTCTACGAGCAGTACTTC. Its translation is CASSRSTGELYEQYF.

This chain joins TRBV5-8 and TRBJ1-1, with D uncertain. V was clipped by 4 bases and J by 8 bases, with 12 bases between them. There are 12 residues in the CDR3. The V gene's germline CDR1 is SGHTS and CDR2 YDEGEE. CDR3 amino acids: CASSPRAVEAFF. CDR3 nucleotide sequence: TGTGCCAGCAGCCCCCGTGCAGTCGAAGCTTTCTTT.

This chain's CDR3 is CASSTEYPGEAFF. CDR3 coding DNA: TGTGCCAGTAGTACCGAATACCCAGGGGAAGCTTTCTTT. The genes are TRBV19 and TRBJ1-1, with D maybe TRBD1 (5 bases). The V and J ends lost 4 bases and 8 bases respectively, with 14 bases between them. The CDR3 totals 13 residues. Germline loops: CDR1 LNHDA, CDR2 SQIVND (reference sequence).

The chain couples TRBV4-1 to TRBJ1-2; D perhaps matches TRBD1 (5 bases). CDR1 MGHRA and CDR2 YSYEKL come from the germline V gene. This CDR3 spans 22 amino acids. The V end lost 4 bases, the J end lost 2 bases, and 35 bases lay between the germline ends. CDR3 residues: CASSLSTGTVSSTGIFNYGYTF. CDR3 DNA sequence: TGCGCCAGCAGCCTATCTACCGGGACGGTGAGCTCCACAGGAATCTTCAACTATGGCTACACCTTC.

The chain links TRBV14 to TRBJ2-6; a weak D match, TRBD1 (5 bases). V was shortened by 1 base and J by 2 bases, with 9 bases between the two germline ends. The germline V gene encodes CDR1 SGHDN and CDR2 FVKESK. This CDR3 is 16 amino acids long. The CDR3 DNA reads TGTGCCAGCAGCCAAGTGTGGGGCGCTGGGGCCAACGTCCTGACTTTC. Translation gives CASSQVWGAGANVLTF.

The CDR3 region has the DNA TGTGCCAGCAGTGAACTTTCGGTGGGACAGGGCGTTTCACCCCTCCACTTT. This translates into CASSELSVGQGVSPLHF. This sequence joins TRBV6-1 and TRBJ1-6; 9 bases match TRBD1. V was clipped by 2 bases and J by 9 bases; unmatched bases: 11. This CDR3 contains 17 residues. In germline, CDR1 is MNHNS, CDR2 SASEGT.

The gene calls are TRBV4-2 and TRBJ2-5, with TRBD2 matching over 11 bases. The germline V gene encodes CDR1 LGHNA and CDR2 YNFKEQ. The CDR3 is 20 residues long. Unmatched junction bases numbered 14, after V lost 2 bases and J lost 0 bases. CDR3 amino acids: CASSQPRGTSGYEYQETQYF. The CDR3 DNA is TGTGCCAGCAGCCAACCCCGCGGGACTAGCGGCTATGAGTACCAAGAGACCCAGTACTTC.

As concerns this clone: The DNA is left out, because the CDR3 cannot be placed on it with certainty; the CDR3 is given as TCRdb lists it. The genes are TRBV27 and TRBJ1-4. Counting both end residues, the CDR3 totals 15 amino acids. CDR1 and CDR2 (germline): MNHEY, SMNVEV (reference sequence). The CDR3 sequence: CASSILAAANEKLFF.